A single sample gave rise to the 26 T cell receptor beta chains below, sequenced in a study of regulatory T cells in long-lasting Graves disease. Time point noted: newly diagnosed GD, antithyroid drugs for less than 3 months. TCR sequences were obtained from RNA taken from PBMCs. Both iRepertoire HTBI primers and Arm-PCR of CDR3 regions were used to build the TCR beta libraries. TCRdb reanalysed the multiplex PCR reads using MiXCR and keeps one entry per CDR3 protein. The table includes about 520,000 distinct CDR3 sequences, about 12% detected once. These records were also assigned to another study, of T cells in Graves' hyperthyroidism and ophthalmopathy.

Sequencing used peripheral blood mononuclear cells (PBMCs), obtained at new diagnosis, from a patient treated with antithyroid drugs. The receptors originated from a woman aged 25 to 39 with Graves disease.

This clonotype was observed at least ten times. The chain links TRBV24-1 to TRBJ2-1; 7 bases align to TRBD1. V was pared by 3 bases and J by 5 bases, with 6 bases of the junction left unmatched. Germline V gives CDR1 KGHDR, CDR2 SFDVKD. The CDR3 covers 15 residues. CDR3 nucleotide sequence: TGTGCCACCAGTGATCCCGGGACAGCCAACAATGAGCAGTTCTTC. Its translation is CATSDPGTANNEQFF.

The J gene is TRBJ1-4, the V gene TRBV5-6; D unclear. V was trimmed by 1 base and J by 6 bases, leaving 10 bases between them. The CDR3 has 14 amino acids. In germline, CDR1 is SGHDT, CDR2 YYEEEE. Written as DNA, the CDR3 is TGTGCCAGCAGCTTGTCCCCCAGAGATGAAAAACTGTTTTTT. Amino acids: CASSLSPRDEKLFF.

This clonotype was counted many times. The CDR3 DNA reads as TGTGCCAGCACTAATACAGGGGGATCCAACGAGCAGTACTTC. Protein product: CASTNTGGSNEQYF. The chain links TRBV2 to TRBJ2-7, with 8 bases matching TRBD1. The junction had 10 bases not matched to a gene; V was cut back by 7 bases and J by 5 bases. CDR1 and CDR2 from the germline V gene are SNHLY and FYNNEI. There are 14 residues in the CDR3.

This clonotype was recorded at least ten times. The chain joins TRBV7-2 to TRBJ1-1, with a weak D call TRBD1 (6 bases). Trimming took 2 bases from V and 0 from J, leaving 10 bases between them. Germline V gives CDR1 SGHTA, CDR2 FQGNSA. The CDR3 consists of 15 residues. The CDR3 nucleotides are TGTGCCAGCAGCTTATGGGCAGGGGTGAACACTGAAGCTTTCTTT. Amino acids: CASSLWAGVNTEAFF.

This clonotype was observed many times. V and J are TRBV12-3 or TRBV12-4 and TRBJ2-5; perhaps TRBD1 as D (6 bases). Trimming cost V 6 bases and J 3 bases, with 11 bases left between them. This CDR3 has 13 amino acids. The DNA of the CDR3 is TGTGCCAGCAGCCTGGACAGAGAAGAGACCCAGTACTTC. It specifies CASSLDREETQYF.

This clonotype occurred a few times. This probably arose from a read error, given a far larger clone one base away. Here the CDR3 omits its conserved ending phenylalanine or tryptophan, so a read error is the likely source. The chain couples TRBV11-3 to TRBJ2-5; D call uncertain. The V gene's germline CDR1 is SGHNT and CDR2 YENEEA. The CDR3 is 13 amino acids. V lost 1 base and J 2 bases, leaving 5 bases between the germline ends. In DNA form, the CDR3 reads TGTGCCAGCAGCTTAGGCGGTCAAGAGACCCAGTACCTC. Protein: CASSLGGQETQYL.

For the CDR3, the DNA is TGTGCCAGCAGCTTACTCGGGGTAGGGGCCAACGTCCTGACTTTC. Amino acids: CASSLLGVGANVLTF. The chain carries TRBV7-9 and TRBJ2-6; tentative D call: TRBD2 (5 bases). The CDR3 extends over 15 amino acids. V lost 2 bases, J lost 4 bases, and 9 bases lay in between. CDR1 is SEHNR, CDR2 FQNEAQ, per germline (reference sequence). Filled out from reference TRBV7-9 and TRBJ2-6, the complete variable domain reads DTGVSQNPRHKITKRGQNVTFRCDPISEHNRLYWYRQTLGQGPEFLTYFQNEAQLEKSRLLSDRFSAERPKGSFSTLEIQRTEQGDSAMYLCASSLLGVGANVLTFGAGSRLTVL.

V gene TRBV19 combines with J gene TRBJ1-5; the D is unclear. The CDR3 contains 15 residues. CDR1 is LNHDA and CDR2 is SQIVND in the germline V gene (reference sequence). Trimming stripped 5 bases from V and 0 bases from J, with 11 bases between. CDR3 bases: TGTGCCAGTAGTGTCCAGGTTTATAGCAATCAGCCCCAGCATTTT. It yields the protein CASSVQVYSNQPQHF.

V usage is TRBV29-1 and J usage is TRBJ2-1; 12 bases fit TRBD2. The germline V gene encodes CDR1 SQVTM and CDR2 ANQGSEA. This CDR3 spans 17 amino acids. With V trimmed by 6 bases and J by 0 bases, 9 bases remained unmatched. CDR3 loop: CSVMTSGSESSYNEQFF. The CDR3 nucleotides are TGCAGCGTCATGACTAGCGGGAGCGAGAGCTCCTACAATGAGCAGTTCTTC.

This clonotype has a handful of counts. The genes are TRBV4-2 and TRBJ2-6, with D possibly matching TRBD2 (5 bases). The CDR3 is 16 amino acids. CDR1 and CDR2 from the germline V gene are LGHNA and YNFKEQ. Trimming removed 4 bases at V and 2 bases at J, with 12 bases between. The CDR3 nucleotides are TGTGCCAGCAGCCGCGACTCCGGGACTGGGGCCAACGTCCTGACTTTC. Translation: CASSRDSGTGANVLTF.

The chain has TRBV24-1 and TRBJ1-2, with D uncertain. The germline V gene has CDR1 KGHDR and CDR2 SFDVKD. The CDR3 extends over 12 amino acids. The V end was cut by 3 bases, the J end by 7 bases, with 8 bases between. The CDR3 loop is CATSDVGGGYTF. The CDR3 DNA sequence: TGTGCCACCAGTGATGTAGGAGGTGGCTACACCTTC.

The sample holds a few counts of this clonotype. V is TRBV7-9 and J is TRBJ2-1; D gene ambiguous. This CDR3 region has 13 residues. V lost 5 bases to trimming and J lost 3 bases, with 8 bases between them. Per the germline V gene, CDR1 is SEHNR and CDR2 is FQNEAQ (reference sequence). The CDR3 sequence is CASSPRHYNEQFF. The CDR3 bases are TGTGCCAGCAGCCCGAGACACTACAATGAGCAGTTCTTC.

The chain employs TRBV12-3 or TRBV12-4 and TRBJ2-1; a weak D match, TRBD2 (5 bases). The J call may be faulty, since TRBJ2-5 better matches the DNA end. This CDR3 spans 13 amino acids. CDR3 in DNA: TGTGCCAGCAGTTTCGATAGCGTGGGGACCCAGTACTTC. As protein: CASSFDSVGTQYF.

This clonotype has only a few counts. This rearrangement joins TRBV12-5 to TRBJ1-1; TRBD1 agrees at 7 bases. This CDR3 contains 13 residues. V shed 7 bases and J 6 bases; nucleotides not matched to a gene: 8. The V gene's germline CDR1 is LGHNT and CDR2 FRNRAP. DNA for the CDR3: TGTGCTAGTGCCCTTACAGGGGCCCCTGAAGCTTTCTTT. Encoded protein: CASALTGAPEAFF.

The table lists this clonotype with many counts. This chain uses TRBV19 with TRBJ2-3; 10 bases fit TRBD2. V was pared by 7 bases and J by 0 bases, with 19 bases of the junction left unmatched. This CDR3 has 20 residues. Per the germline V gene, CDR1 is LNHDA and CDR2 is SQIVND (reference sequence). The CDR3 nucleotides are TGTGCCAGTACCACTAGTAATCTAGCGGGAGTGCATTCTAGCACAGATACGCAGTATTTT. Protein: CASTTSNLAGVHSSTDTQYF.

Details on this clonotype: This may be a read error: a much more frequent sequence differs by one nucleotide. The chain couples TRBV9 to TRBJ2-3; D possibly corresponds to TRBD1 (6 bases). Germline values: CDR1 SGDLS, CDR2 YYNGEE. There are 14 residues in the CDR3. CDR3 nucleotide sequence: TGTGCCAGCAGCGAGGGGGTAGAGACAGATATGCAGTATTTT. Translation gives CASSEGVETDMQYF.

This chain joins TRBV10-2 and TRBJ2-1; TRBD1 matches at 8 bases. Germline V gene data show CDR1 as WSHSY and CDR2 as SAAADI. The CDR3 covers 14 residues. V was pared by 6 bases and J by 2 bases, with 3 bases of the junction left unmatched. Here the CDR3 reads CASRGQVPYNEQFF. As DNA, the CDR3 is TGCGCCAGCAGGGGACAGGTACCCTACAATGAGCAGTTCTTC.

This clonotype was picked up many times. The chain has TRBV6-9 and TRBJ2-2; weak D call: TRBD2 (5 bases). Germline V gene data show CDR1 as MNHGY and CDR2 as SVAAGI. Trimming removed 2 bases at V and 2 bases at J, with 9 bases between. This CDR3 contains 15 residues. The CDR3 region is CASSYKRLNTGELFF. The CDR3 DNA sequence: TGTGCCAGCAGTTATAAGCGGCTAAACACCGGGGAGCTGTTTTTT.

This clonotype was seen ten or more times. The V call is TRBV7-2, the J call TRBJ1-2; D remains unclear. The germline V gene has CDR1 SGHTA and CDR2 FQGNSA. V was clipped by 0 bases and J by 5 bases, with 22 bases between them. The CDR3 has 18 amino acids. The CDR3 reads CASSLAVTRRSGHYGYTF. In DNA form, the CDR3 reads TGTGCCAGCAGCTTAGCGGTAACCCGAAGGAGTGGCCATTATGGCTACACCTTC.

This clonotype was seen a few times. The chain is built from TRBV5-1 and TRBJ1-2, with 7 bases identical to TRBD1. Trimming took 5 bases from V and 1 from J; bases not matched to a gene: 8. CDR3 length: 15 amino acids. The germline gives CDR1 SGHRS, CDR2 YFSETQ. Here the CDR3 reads CASSLYRGDNYGYTF. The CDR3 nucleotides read TGCGCCAGCAGTTTATACAGGGGAGATAACTATGGCTACACCTTC. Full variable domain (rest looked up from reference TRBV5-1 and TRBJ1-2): KAGVTQTPRYLIKTRGQQVTLSCSPISGHRSVSWYQQTPGQGLQFLFEYFSETQRNKGNFPGRFSGRQFSNSRSEMNVSTLELGDSALYLCASSLYRGDNYGYTFGSGTRLTVV.

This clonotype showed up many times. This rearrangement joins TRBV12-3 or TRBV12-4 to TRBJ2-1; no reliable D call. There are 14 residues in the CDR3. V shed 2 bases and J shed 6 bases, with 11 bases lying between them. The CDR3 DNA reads TGTGCCAGCAGTTTAAATGCAGATCCCAATGAGCAGTTCTTC. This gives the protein CASSLNADPNEQFF.

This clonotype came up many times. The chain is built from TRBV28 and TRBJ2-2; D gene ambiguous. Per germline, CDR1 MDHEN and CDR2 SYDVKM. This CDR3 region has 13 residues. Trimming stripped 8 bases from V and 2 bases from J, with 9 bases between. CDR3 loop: CASYSPNTGELFF. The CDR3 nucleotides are TGTGCCAGCTACAGCCCTAACACCGGGGAGCTGTTTTTT.

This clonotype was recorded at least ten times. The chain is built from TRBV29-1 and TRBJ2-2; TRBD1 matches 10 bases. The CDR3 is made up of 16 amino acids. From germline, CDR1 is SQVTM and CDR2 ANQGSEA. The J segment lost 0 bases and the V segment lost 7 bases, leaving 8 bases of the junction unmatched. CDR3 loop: CSARPGTGANTGELFF. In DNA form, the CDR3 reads TGCAGCGCCCGACCAGGGACAGGGGCGAACACCGGGGAGCTGTTTTTT.

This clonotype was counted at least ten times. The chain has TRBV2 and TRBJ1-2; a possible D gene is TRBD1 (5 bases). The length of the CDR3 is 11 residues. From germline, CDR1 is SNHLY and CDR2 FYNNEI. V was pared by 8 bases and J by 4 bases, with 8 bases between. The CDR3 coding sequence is TGTGCCAGCGGAGGGGCCTATGGCTACACCTTC. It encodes CASGGAYGYTF.

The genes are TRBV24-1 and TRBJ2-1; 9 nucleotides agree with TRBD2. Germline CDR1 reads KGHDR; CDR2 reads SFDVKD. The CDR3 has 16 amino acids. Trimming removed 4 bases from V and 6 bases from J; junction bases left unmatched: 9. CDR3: CATSDSSGKEGNEQFF. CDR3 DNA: TGTGCCACCAGTGACTCTAGCGGGAAGGAGGGCAATGAGCAGTTCTTC.

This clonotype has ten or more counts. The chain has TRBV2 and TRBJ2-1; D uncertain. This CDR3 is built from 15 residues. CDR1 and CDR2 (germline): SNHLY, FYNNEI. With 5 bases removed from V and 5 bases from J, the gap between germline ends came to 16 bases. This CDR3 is CASSYIPGEDNEQFF. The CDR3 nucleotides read TGTGCCAGCAGTTATATACCCGGAGAAGACAATGAGCAGTTCTTC.